The clone carrying this T cell receptor (beta chain) is medium-sized (0.01 to 0.1%). This specimen comes from a study of lung T cells in sarcoidosis with Löfgren's syndrome. In TCRdb, the reads were re-called with MiXCR into one record per CDR3 protein. The table has under 2,500 distinct CDR3 sequences, about 21% seen once. The CDR3 has 12 amino acids. Trimming removed 1 base at V and 5 bases at J, with 0 bases between. In germline, CDR1 is SEHNR, CDR2 FQNEAQ (reference sequence). The sequence came from a human donor with sarcoidosis (Löfgren's syndrome or another form), or a control subject (not recorded which). The rearrangement uses TRBV7-9 and TRBJ1-6; D is undetermined. Sequencing was done on a sample of CD4+ T cells from bronchoalveolar lavage. The CDR3 spells CASSLDNSPLHF. The CDR3 region has the DNA TGTGCCAGCAGCTTAGATAATTCACCCCTCCACTTT.